This TCR beta chain originates from a study of T cell responses to AZD1222 COVID-19 vaccine. The study's findings and limits: CD4 TCRs linked to vaccination spanned spike, dominating at 160-218 and 743-854. Spike-specific TCR breadth rose after two AZD1222 doses, and depth rose as well. Unmutated variant regions are reportedly targeted by nearly half of spike-specific TCRs.

V was clipped by 5 bases and J by 7 bases, with 11 bases between them. The germline gives CDR1 SNHLY, CDR2 FYNNEI. The CDR3 runs to 13 residues. Only in-frame clones appear in the TCRdb table, and some are missing; sequencing was by immunoSEQ multiplex PCR. The table lists about 210,000 clones, roughly 94% of them singletons. On this clone itself: Its antigen is as yet unknown.

The specimen comprised peripheral blood, sampled 28 days after the second dose of the MenACWY control vaccine. This TCR was recovered from an adult who received the MenACWY meningococcal vaccine as a control. The chain is built from TRBV2 and TRBJ2-2, with a tentative D call TRBD2 (5 bases). CDR3 in amino acids: CASSYQGGGELFF. For the CDR3, the DNA is TGTGCCAGCAGTTACCAAGGAGGCGGGGAGCTGTTTTTT.